Following are 31 T cell receptor beta chains from one sample sequenced in a study of Graves' ophthalmopathy and Graves' hyperthyroidism. RNA transcripts were the source from which TCR beta CDR3 regions were amplified. Investigators did first-round RT-PCR with HTBI primers, then second-round multiplex PCR. TCRdb reprocessed the multiplex PCR reads via MiXCR and lists one record per CDR3 protein. The table shows over a million distinct CDR3 sequences, with about 40% occurring only once. Sequenced input: peripheral blood or thyroid tissue (not recorded which). The receptor set was obtained from an adult man with Graves' hyperthyroidism.

This clonotype was counted between two and nine times. The chain is built from TRBV10-3 and TRBJ2-2, with D possibly TRBD1 on 6 matching bases. V lost 7 bases, J lost 7 bases, and 19 bases lay in between. The CDR3 runs 15 residues. Germline CDR1 and CDR2: ENHRY and SYGVKD. CDR3 sequence reads: CAIKDPPGQLGELFF. DNA for the CDR3: TGTGCCATCAAGGACCCCCCCGGACAGCTCGGGGAGCTGTTTTTT.

In nucleotides, the CDR3 is TGTGCCAGCAGAGCCGGTAGGGTGGTACGAGAGACCCAGTACTTC. Its translation: CASRAGRVVRETQYF. The V call is TRBV9, the J call TRBJ2-5; D gene uncertain. The CDR3 runs 15 residues. CDR1 and CDR2 (germline): SGDLS, YYNGEE. V was trimmed by 5 bases and J by 4 bases, leaving 18 bases between them.

The V call is TRBV7-8, the J call TRBJ1-5, with 11 bases aligning to TRBD1. The CDR3 runs to 16 residues. After removal of 2 bases from V and 4 bases from J, the junction contained 4 bases not matched to a gene. Germline lookup yields CDR1 SGHVS and CDR2 FQNEAQ. In DNA, the CDR3 is TGTGCCAGCAGCTTACGGACAGGGGGCGGTAATCAGCCCCAGCATTTT. This codes for CASSLRTGGGNQPQHF.

The gene calls are TRBV5-1 and TRBJ2-5; D is ambiguous. The germline V and J ends were trimmed by 6 bases and 2 bases, with 20 bases remaining between them. CDR1 SGHRS and CDR2 YFSETQ come from the germline V gene. This CDR3 has 16 residues. In nucleotides, the CDR3 is TGCGCCAGCACTTCATCTCGCCGGGCCCGACAAGAGACCCAGTACTTC. Translation: CASTSSRRARQETQYF.

V usage is TRBV18 and J usage is TRBJ1-2; D is unclear. CDR1 and CDR2 (germline): KGHSH, LQKENI. Trimming cost V 3 bases and J 1 base, with 9 bases left between them. The CDR3 spans 14 residues. CDR3 sequence: CASSPEEFNYGYTF. As DNA, the CDR3 is TGTGCCAGCTCACCGGAAGAGTTTAACTATGGCTACACCTTC.

In its sample, this clonotype was seen a few times. The chain carries TRBV7-9 and TRBJ1-1; a possible D gene is TRBD1 (5 bases). From germline, CDR1 is SEHNR and CDR2 FQNEAQ (reference sequence). V lost 3 bases, J lost 1 base, and 15 bases lay in between. The CDR3 has 16 residues. CDR3 sequence: CASSLTSGRGNTEAFF. CDR3 bases: TGTGCCAGCAGCTTGACTAGCGGGAGGGGGAACACTGAAGCTTTCTTT.

A word on this clonotype: A much bigger clone sits one base away, suggesting this may be a read error. Since the CDR3 does not end with the conserved phenylalanine or tryptophan, this likely comes from a read error. The chain uses TRBV19 and TRBJ1-1; perhaps TRBD1 as D (5 bases). V was trimmed by 5 bases and J by 6 bases, leaving 13 bases between them. The CDR3 consists of 13 residues. Germline CDR1 LNHDA, CDR2 SQIVND (reference sequence). CDR3 amino acids: CASSPEAGPEAFL. The CDR3 nucleotides are TGTGCCAGTAGTCCGGAGGCGGGGCCTGAAGCTTTCCTT.

This clonotype was recorded at least ten times. V is TRBV7-2 and J is TRBJ1-6, with TRBD1 matching 9 bases. The CDR3 has 15 residues. Trimming cost V 6 bases and J 8 bases; bases outside gene matches: 8. CDR1 and CDR2 (germline): SGHTA, FQGNSA. In nucleotides, the CDR3 is TGTGCCAGCAGTCCGGGACAGGGAATTCATTCACCCCTCCACTTT. It is translated as CASSPGQGIHSPLHF. The full variable domain, its missing parts supplied by reference TRBV7-2 and TRBJ1-6, is GAGVSQSPSNKVTEKGKDVELRCDPISGHTALYWYRQSLGQGLEFLIYFQGNSAPDKSGLPSDRFSAERTGGSVSTLTIQRTQQEDSAVYLCASSPGQGIHSPLHFGNGTRLTVT.

This clonotype was observed a few times. The chain employs TRBV12-3 or TRBV12-4 and TRBJ2-7; 9 bases align to TRBD1. This CDR3 has 14 amino acids. The J segment lost 5 bases and the V segment lost 6 bases, leaving 8 bases of the junction unmatched. The CDR3 here is CASSPTGGRNEQYF. The CDR3 nucleotides are TGTGCCAGCAGCCCTACAGGGGGCAGGAACGAGCAGTACTTC.

At least ten counts were recorded for this clonotype. The chain links TRBV5-5 to TRBJ2-7; maybe TRBD2 (5 bases). This CDR3 region has 17 residues. The V end lost 4 bases, the J end lost 3 bases, and 23 bases lay between the germline ends. Germline values: CDR1 SGHKS, CDR2 YYEKEE (reference sequence). CDR3 loop: CASSPGYRTRGRYEQYF. CDR3 coding DNA: TGTGCCAGCAGCCCCGGTTATAGGACTCGCGGACGCTACGAGCAGTACTTC.

In this sample, this clonotype turned up many times. The genes are TRBV20-1 and TRBJ1-1, with a possible D match to TRBD1 (5 bases). The CDR3 sequence is 14 residues long. With 6 bases removed from V and 3 bases from J, the gap between germline ends came to 17 bases. Per the germline V gene, CDR1 is DFQATT and CDR2 is SNEGSKA (reference sequence). The CDR3 spells CSAQHGAGYTEAFF. Here the CDR3 DNA reads TGCAGTGCCCAGCATGGGGCGGGGTACACTGAAGCTTTCTTT.

The chain joins TRBV7-8 to TRBJ2-7; 7 bases match TRBD1. Germline V CDR1 and CDR2: SGHVS, FQNEAQ. The ends lost 6 bases at V and 7 bases at J; junction bases unmatched: 18. CDR3 length: 16 amino acids. The CDR3 sequence: CASSLLPGQQRWEQYF. For the CDR3, the DNA is TGTGCCAGCAGTTTACTCCCGGGACAGCAGAGGTGGGAGCAGTACTTC.

The CDR3 region has the DNA TGTGCCAGCAGCTCCCCCCCCGGGAACACTGAAGCTTTCTTT. It yields the protein CASSSPPGNTEAFF. The rearrangement joins TRBV11-2 to TRBJ1-1; D not resolved. V was trimmed by 4 bases and J by 1 base, leaving 10 bases between them. Germline CDR1 SGHAT, CDR2 FQNNGV. The CDR3 is 14 residues long. Supplemented by reference TRBV11-2 and TRBJ1-1, the full variable domain reads EAGVAQSPRYKIIEKRQSVAFWCNPISGHATLYWYQQILGQGPKLLIQFQNNGVVDDSQLPKDRFSAERLKGVDSTLKIQPAKLEDSAVYLCASSSPPGNTEAFFGQGTRLTVV.

This clonotype has a count of ten or more. The chain uses TRBV4-2 and TRBJ1-6; D is perhaps TRBD1 (6 bases). The CDR3 spans 16 residues. Germline V gene data show CDR1 as LGHNA and CDR2 as YNFKEQ. V was shortened by 6 bases and J by 6 bases, with 18 bases between the two germline ends. CDR3 residues: CASRDILTGPNSPLHF. The DNA of the CDR3 is TGTGCCAGCAGGGACATACTGACAGGCCCTAATTCACCCCTCCACTTT.

This clonotype occurred a few times. The chain recombines TRBV11-2 with TRBJ1-6; possible D gene TRBD1, 6 bases. V lost 5 bases, J lost 7 bases, and 18 bases lay in between. Germline values: CDR1 SGHAT, CDR2 FQNNGV. The CDR3 is made up of 16 amino acids. The CDR3 loop reads CASSQGGGVGNSPLHF. The CDR3 nucleotides are TGTGCCAGCAGCCAAGGGGGGGGCGTTGGAAATTCACCCCTCCACTTT.

This clonotype was counted a few times. The rearrangement links TRBV4-1 to TRBJ1-3; D gene unclear. The V gene's germline CDR1 is MGHRA and CDR2 YSYEKL. The CDR3 covers 17 residues. Trimming removed 5 bases at V and 0 bases at J, with 17 bases between. The CDR3 DNA follows: TGCGCCAGCAGCTATAGTTCGGAGTTACGCTCTGGAAACACCATATATTTT. Translated: CASSYSSELRSGNTIYF.

This clonotype was seen ten or more times. The genes are TRBV4-3 and TRBJ2-5, with 9 bases lining up with TRBD1. The germline V gene encodes CDR1 LGHNA and CDR2 YSLEER. The V gene end was trimmed by 1 base and the J gene end by 1 base; junction bases not matched to a gene: 1. The CDR3 sequence is 15 residues long. CDR3 bases: TGCGCCAGCAGCCAAGGGACAGGGGTCCAAGAGACCCAGTACTTC. Encoded protein: CASSQGTGVQETQYF.

The table lists this clonotype with many counts. The chain joins TRBV7-2 to TRBJ2-2; TRBD2 is a possible D gene (5 bases). Between the trimmed V and J ends, which lost 3 bases and 0 bases, there was a span of 8 bases. Germline CDR1 SGHTA, CDR2 FQGNSA. The CDR3 length is 15 residues. CDR3 amino acids: CASSLRDANTGELFF. In DNA, the CDR3 is TGTGCCAGCAGCTTGAGGGATGCGAACACCGGGGAGCTGTTTTTT.

The sample holds many counts of this clonotype. The V call is TRBV2, the J call TRBJ1-5; D is uncertain. CDR1 SNHLY and CDR2 FYNNEI come from the germline V gene. V lost 6 bases, J lost 2 bases, and 11 bases lay in between. There are 14 residues in the CDR3. In DNA, the CDR3 is TGTGCCAGCAGCGGGGAAATTGGCAATCAGCCCCAGCATTTT. Its translation: CASSGEIGNQPQHF.

Ten or more counts support this clonotype. This rearrangement joins TRBV9 to TRBJ1-3; D ambiguous. The CDR3 is 14 residues long. Trimming stripped 0 bases from V and 8 bases from J, with 12 bases between. Germline V lookup: CDR1 SGDLS, CDR2 YYNGEE. The CDR3 spells CASSVDRVVDTIYF. CDR3 DNA: TGTGCCAGCAGCGTAGATAGGGTTGTGGACACCATATATTTT.

This rearrangement joins TRBV5-1 to TRBJ1-5; D gene unclear. Trimming shortened V by 7 bases and J by 3 bases, and 14 bases separated the two germline ends. CDR3 size: 14 residues. Germline CDR1 is SGHRS and CDR2 is YFSETQ. CDR3 region: CASRESGLNQPQHF. As DNA, the CDR3 is TGCGCCAGCCGTGAGTCAGGCCTCAATCAGCCCCAGCATTTT.

The chain links TRBV10-3 to TRBJ1-5; 9 bases are a match to TRBD1. Germline assignment: CDR1 ENHRY and CDR2 SYGVKD. The CDR3 has 16 amino acids. V lost 3 bases and J lost 9; bases outside the gene matches: 12. CDR3 region: CAISDEGTGRDRPQHF. The DNA of the CDR3 is TGTGCCATCAGTGATGAGGGGACAGGGCGGGATCGGCCCCAGCATTTT.

This clonotype came up many times. V usage is TRBV20-1 and J usage is TRBJ2-5, with TRBD2 matching 7 bases. The CDR3 runs 16 residues. V was pared by 3 bases and J by 4 bases, with 14 bases of the junction left unmatched. Germline CDR1 reads DFQATT; CDR2 reads SNEGSKA (reference sequence). The CDR3 DNA is TGCAGTGCTAGCGAGGTTGATGGGTGGGGGGGAGAGACCCAGTACTTC. The encoded protein is CSASEVDGWGGETQYF.

This clonotype has more than one count but fewer than ten. The rearrangement joins TRBV7-9 to TRBJ2-7; 8 nucleotides align to TRBD1. This CDR3 comprises 17 residues. Looked up from germline, CDR1 is SEHNR and CDR2 is FQNEAQ (reference sequence). V dropped 4 bases and J dropped 2; count of bases not matched to a gene: 13. DNA for the CDR3: TGTGCCAGCAGCTCCCCAGACACCGGGACAGGAACCTACGAGCAGTACTTC. Its protein is CASSSPDTGTGTYEQYF.

The rearrangement uses TRBV24-1 and TRBJ1-1; D call uncertain. The CDR3 loop spans 18 amino acids. Looked up from germline, CDR1 is KGHDR and CDR2 is SFDVKD. V was cut by 7 bases and J by 3 bases, with 26 bases left in between. In nucleotides, the CDR3 is TGTGCCACCAGCCATTCCCGAGAGGGAAGCTATGGCTACACTGAAGCTTTCTTT. Amino acid sequence: CATSHSREGSYGYTEAFF.

The CDR3 region has the DNA TGTGCCAGCAGTTTTTTCAAGGACAGACTTAATGAAAAACTGTTTTTT. The encoded protein is CASSFFKDRLNEKLFF. J is TRBJ1-4 and V is TRBV6-5; D is possibly TRBD1 (6 bases). Per germline, CDR1 MNHEY and CDR2 SVGAGI. CDR3 length equals 16 residues. V lost 4 bases, J lost 4 bases, and 16 bases lay in between.

This clonotype has a handful of counts. This chain joins TRBV7-8 and TRBJ1-2, with TRBD1 as a possible D gene (5 bases). This CDR3 comprises 13 residues. Germline CDR1 SGHVS, CDR2 FQNEAQ. V was cut by 4 bases and J by 8 bases, with 14 bases left in between. The CDR3 DNA reads TGTGCCAGCAGCTCAACGACAGAGATGGGCTACACCTTC. Translating gives CASSSTTEMGYTF. Full variable domain (missing parts from reference TRBV7-8 and TRBJ1-2): GAGVSQSPRYKVAKRGQDVALRCDPISGHVSLFWYQQALGQGPEFLTYFQNEAQLDKSGLPSDRFFAERPEGSVSTLKIQRTQQEDSAVYLCASSSTTEMGYTFGSGTRLTVV.

There are many counts of this clonotype. V is TRBV5-1 and J is TRBJ1-1, with 9 positions matching TRBD1. Trimming cost V 6 bases and J 5 bases; bases outside gene matches: 20. The CDR3 has 18 amino acids. The germline V gene encodes CDR1 SGHRS and CDR2 YFSETQ. The CDR3 here is CASTPWGYEQGARTEAFF. The CDR3 coding sequence is TGCGCCAGCACCCCTTGGGGCTACGAACAGGGGGCGCGGACTGAAGCTTTCTTT.

The chain carries TRBV30 and TRBJ2-7; tentatively, D is TRBD1 or TRBD2 (5 bases each). The CDR3 is 12 amino acids. V gave up 1 base and J gave up 3 bases, with 7 bases separating them. Looked up from germline, CDR1 is GTSNPN and CDR2 is SVGIG (reference sequence). The CDR3 loop is CAWSEGSYEQYF. Written as DNA, the CDR3 is TGTGCCTGGAGTGAGGGGAGCTACGAGCAGTACTTC.

A remark on this clonotype: It differs at one base from a far larger clone, so likely a read error. The chain joins TRBV19 to TRBJ1-2; D remains unclear. Germline assignment: CDR1 LNHDA and CDR2 SQIVND (reference sequence). This CDR3 has 12 residues. The DNA of the CDR3 is TGTGCCAGTAGTATACCCGGCTATGGCCACACCTTC. Residues: CASSIPGYGHTF.

About this clonotype itself: A much larger clone sits a single nucleotide away, making a read error possible. The V and J genes are TRBV2 and TRBJ2-7; 7 nucleotides agree with TRBD2. J was trimmed by 1 base and V by 11 bases; bases with no gene match: 5. Per germline, CDR1 SNHLY and CDR2 FYNNEI. This CDR3 comprises 12 residues. The CDR3 DNA is TGTGCCGATCAGCGGGATTCCTACGAGCAGTACTTC. It is translated as CADQRDSYEQYF.